This T cell receptor (beta chain) was recovered during a study of cytomegalovirus exposure and HLA in healthy donors. This clone turned up a few times. The CDR3 length is 14 residues. V lost 3 bases and J 7 bases, leaving 15 bases between the germline ends. Germline CDR1 and CDR2: MGHRA and YSYEKL. The PCR made use of 60 Vbeta and 13 Jbeta primers. Only in-frame clones appear in the TCRdb table, and some are missing; sequencing was by immunoSEQ multiplex PCR. Of 55,000 to 70,000 clones in the sample, roughly four fifths were seen once. This TCR was sampled from a woman aged 55-75 years in good health and CMV-seropositive. Sample: PBMCs. The chain combines TRBV4-1 with TRBJ1-2; TRBD1 might be the D (6 bases). CDR3 sequence (DNA): TGCGCCAGCAGCCACACCACAGGGATAGCTGGCTACACCTTC. Amino acid sequence: CASSHTTGIAGYTF.